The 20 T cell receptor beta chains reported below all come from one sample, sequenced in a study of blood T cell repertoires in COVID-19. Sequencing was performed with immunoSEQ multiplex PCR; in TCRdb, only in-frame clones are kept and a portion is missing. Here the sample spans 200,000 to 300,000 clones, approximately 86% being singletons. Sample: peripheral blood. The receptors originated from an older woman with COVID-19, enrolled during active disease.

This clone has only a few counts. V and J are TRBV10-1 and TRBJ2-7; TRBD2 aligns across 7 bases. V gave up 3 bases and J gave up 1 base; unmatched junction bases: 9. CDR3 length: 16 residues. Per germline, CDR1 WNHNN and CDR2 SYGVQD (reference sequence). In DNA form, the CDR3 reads TGCGCCAGCAGTGACGGGGCGGGAGTTGAGTCCTACGAGCAGTACTTC. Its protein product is CASSDGAGVESYEQYF.

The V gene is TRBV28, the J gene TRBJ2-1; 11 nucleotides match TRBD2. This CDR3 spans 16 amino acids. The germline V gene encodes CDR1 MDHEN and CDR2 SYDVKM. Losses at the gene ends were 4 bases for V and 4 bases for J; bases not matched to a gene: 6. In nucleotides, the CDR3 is TGTGCCAGCAGTTCCCTAGCGGGAGGTCTGTACAATGAGCAGTTCTTC. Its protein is CASSSLAGGLYNEQFF.

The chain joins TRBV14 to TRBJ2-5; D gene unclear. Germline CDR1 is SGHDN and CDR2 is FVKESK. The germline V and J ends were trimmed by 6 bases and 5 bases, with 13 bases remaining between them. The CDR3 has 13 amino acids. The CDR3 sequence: CASRQNGAETQYF. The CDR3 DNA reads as TGTGCCAGCAGGCAAAATGGTGCGGAGACCCAGTACTTC.

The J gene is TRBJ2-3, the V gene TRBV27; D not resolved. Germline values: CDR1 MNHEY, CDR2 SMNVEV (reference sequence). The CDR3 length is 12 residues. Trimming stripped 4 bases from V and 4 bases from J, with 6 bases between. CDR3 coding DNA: TGTGCCAGCAGTTCAAATCCAGATACGCAGTATTTT. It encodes CASSSNPDTQYF.

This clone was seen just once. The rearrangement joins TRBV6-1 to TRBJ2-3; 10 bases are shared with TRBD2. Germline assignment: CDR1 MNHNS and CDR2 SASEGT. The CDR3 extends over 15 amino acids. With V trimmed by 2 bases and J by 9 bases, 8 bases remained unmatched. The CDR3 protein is CASSELAGDWGTQYF. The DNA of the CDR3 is TGTGCCAGCAGTGAACTAGCGGGAGATTGGGGCACGCAGTATTTT.

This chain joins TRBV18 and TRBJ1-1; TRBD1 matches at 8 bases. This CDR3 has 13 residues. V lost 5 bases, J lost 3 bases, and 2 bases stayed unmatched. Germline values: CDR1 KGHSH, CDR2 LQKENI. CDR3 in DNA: TGTGCCAGCTCAATACAGGGGGACACTGAAGCTTTCTTT. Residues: CASSIQGDTEAFF.

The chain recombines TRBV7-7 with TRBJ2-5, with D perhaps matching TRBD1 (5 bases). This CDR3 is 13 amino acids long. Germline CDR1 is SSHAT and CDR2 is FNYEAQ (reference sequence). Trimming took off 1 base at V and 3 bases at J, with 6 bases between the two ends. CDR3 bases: TGTGCCAGCAGCTTAGACAGGAAAGAGACCCAGTACTTC. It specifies CASSLDRKETQYF.

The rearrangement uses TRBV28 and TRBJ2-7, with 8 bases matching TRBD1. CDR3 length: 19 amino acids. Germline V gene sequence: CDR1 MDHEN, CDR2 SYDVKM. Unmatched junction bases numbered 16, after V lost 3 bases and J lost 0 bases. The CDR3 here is CASSFMGSWDRRSSYEQYF. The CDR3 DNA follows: TGTGCCAGCAGTTTTATGGGATCTTGGGACAGGAGGAGCTCCTACGAGCAGTACTTC. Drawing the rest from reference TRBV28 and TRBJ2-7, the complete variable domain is DVKVTQSSRYLVKRTGEKVFLECVQDMDHENMFWYRQDPGLGLRLIYFSYDVKMKEKGDIPEGYSVSREKKERFSLILESASTNQTSMYLCASSFMGSWDRRSSYEQYFGPGTRLTVT.

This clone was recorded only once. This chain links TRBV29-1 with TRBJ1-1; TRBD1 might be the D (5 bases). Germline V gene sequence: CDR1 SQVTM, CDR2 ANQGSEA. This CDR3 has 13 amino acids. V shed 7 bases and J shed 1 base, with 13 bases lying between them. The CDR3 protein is CSARGGPNTEAFF. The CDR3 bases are TGCAGCGCGCGGGGGGGACCGAACACTGAAGCTTTCTTT.

The CDR3 loop is CASSYTLGGGYGQPQHF. In nucleotides, the CDR3 is TGTGCCAGCAGTTACACCTTAGGAGGGGGCTACGGTCAGCCCCAGCATTTT. The V call is TRBV6-2 or TRBV6-3, the J call TRBJ1-5, with 7 nucleotides matching TRBD1. The germline V gene has CDR1 MNHEY and CDR2 SVGEGT. The CDR3 is 17 amino acids. V dropped 2 bases and J dropped 6; count of bases not matched to a gene: 13.

In nucleotides, the CDR3 is TGTGCCAGCAGCACCTACCCTAGCGTTCGCCAAGAGACCCAGTACTTC. As protein: CASSTYPSVRQETQYF. The gene calls are TRBV5-5 and TRBJ2-5, with a weak D call TRBD2 (6 bases). Between the trimmed V and J ends, which lost 4 bases and 1 base, there was a span of 17 bases. This CDR3 spans 16 amino acids. The germline CDR1 and CDR2 sequences are SGHKS and YYEKEE (reference sequence).

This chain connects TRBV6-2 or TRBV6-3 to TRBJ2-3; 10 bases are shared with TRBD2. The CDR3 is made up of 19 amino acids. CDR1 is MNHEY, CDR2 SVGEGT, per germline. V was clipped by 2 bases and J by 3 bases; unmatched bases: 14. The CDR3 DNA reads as TGTGCCAGCAGTTACCGACTAACCCGAGGAGCGGGAGGGACAGATACGCAGTATTTT. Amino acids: CASSYRLTRGAGGTDTQYF.

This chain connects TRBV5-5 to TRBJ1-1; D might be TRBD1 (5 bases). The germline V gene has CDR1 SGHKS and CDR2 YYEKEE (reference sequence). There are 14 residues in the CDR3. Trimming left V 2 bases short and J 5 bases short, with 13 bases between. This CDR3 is CASSFRARGTEAFF. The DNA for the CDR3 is TGTGCCAGCAGCTTCCGGGCCCGGGGGACTGAAGCTTTCTTT.

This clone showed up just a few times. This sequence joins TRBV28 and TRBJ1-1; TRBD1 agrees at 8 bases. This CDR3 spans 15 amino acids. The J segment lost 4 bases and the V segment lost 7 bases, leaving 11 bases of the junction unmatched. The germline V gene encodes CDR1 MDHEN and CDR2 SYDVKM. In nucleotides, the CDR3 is TGTGCCAGCAAGGACATGACAGGGGATTTCACTGAAGCTTTCTTT. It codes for CASKDMTGDFTEAFF.

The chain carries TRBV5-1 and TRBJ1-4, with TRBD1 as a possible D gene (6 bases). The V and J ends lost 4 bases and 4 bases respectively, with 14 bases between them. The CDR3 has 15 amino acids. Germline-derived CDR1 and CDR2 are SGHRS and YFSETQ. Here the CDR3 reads CASSQLQGVNEKLFF. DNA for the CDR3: TGCGCCAGCAGCCAACTACAGGGAGTTAATGAAAAACTGTTTTTT.

The CDR3 sequence is CAISERGPPNQPQHF. The CDR3 DNA is TGTGCCATCAGTGAAAGGGGGCCACCCAATCAGCCCCAGCATTTT. The rearrangement joins TRBV10-3 to TRBJ1-5, with 7 bases identical to TRBD1. The ends lost 3 bases at V and 3 bases at J; junction bases unmatched: 5. Per the germline V gene, CDR1 is ENHRY and CDR2 is SYGVKD. The length of the CDR3 is 15 residues.

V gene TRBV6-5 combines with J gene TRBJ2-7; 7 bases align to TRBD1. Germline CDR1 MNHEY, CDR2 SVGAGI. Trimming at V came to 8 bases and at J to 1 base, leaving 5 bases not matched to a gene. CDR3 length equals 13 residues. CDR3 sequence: CASDRDISYEQYF. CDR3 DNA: TGTGCCAGCGACAGGGACATATCCTACGAGCAGTACTTC.

The CDR3 is CATTLGQAADQYF. The CDR3 DNA follows: TGTGCCACCACCCTGGGACAGGCTGCGGACCAGTACTTC. The chain uses TRBV6-5 and TRBJ2-5; 8 nucleotides line up with TRBD1. The CDR3 runs to 13 residues. Unmatched junction bases numbered 14, after V lost 10 bases and J lost 10 bases. Germline V gene lookup returns CDR1 MNHEY and CDR2 SVGAGI.

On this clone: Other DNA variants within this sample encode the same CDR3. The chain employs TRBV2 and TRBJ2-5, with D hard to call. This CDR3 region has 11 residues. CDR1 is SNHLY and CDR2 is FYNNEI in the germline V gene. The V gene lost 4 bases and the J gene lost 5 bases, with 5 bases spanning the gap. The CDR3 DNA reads TGTGCCAGCAGTGTCGGTGAGACCCAGTACTTC. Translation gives CASSVGETQYF.

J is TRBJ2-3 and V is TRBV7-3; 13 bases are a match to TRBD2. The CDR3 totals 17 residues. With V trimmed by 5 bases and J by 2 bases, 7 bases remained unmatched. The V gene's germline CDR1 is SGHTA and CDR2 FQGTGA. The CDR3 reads CASSPFTSGRATDTQYF. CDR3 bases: TGTGCCAGCAGCCCATTCACTAGCGGGAGGGCCACAGATACGCAGTATTTT.